This T cell receptor (beta chain) was observed in a study of CD8+ T cells in alopecia areata. V was cut by 6 bases and J by 0 bases, with 14 bases left in between. Germline CDR1 reads SEHNR; CDR2 reads FQNEAQ (reference sequence). The CDR3 is 15 amino acids. cDNA prepared by RNA extraction and subsequent reverse transcription served as the template for sequencing. The assay was immunoSEQ multiplex PCR, and TCRdb's table has in-frame clones only and misses some. This table has roughly 60,000 clones, 40% to 50% appearing once. Lesional scalp punch biopsies and peripheral blood came from alopecia areata patients.

The source of this sequence is a human donor with alopecia areata. This rearrangement joins TRBV7-9 to TRBJ2-5; possible D gene TRBD1, 6 bases. The sequenced sample was NKG2D-low CD8+ T cells sorted from blood. For the CDR3, the DNA is TGTGCCAGCAGTTCCTACCGGGACAACCAAGAGACCCAGTACTTC. It encodes CASSSYRDNQETQYF. The full variable domain, with the rest looked up from reference TRBV7-9 and TRBJ2-5, is DTGVSQNPRHKITKRGQNVTFRCDPISEHNRLYWYRQTLGQGPEFLTYFQNEAQLEKSRLLSDRFSAERPKGSFSTLEIQRTEQGDSAMYLCASSSYRDNQETQYFGPGTRLLVL.